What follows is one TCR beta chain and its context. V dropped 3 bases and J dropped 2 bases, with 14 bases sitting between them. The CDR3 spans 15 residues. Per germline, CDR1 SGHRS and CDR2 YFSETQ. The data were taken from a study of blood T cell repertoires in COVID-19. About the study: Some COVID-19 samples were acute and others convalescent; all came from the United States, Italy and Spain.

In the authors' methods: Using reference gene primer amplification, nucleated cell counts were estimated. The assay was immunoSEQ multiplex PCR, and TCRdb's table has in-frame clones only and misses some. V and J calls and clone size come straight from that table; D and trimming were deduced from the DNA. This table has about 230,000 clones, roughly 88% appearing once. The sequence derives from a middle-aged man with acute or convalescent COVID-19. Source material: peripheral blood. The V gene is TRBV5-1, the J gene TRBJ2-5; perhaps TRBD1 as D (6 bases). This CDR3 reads CASSYDPGAQETQYF. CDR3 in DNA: TGCGCCAGCAGCTACGACCCAGGGGCACAAGAGACCCAGTACTTC.